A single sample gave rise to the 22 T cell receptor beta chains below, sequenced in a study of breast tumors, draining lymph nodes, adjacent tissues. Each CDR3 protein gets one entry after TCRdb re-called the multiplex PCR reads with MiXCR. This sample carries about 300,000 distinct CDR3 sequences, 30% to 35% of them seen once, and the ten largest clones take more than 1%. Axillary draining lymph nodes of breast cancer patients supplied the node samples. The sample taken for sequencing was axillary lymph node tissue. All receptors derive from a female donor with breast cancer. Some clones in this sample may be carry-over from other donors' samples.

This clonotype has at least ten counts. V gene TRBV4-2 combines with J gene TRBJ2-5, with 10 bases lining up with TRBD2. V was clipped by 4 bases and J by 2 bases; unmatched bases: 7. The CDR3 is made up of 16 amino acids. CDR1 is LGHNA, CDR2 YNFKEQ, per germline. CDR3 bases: TGTGCCAGCAGCCTCAGACTAGCGGGTCTACAAGAGACCCAGTACTTC. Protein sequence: CASSLRLAGLQETQYF.

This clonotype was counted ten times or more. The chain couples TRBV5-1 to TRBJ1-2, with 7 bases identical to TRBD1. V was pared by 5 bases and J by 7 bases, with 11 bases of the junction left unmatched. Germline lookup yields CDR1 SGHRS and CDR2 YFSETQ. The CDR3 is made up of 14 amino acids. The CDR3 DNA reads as TGCGCCAGCAGATCACCAGGGGGAGATCGTGGCTACACCTTC. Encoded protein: CASRSPGGDRGYTF.

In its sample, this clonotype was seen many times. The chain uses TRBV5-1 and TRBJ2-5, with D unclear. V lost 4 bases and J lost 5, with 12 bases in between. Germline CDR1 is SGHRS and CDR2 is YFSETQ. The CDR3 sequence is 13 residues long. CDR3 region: CASSPSTGETQYF. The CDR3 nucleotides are TGCGCCAGCAGCCCCAGTACGGGTGAGACCCAGTACTTC. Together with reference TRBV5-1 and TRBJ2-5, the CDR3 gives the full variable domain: KAGVTQTPRYLIKTRGQQVTLSCSPISGHRSVSWYQQTPGQGLQFLFEYFSETQRNKGNFPGRFSGRQFSNSRSEMNVSTLELGDSALYLCASSPSTGETQYFGPGTRLLVL.

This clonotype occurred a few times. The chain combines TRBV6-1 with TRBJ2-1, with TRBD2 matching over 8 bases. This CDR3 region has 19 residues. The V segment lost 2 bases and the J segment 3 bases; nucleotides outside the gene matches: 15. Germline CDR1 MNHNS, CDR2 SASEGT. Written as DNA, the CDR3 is TGTGCCAGCAGTGAAACGGGTGAGGGGAGCGGGAGAGTCTACAATGAGCAGTTCTTC. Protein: CASSETGEGSGRVYNEQFF.

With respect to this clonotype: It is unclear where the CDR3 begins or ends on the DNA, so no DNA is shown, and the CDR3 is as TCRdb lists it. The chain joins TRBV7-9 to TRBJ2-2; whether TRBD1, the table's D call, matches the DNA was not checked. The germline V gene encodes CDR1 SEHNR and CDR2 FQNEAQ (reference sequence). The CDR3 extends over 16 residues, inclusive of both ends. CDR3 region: CASQGGYEQYFGELFF.

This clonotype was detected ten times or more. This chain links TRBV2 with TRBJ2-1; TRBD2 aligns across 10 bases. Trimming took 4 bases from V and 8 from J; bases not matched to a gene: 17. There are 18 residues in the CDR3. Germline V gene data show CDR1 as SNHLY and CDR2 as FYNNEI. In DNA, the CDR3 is TGTGCCAGCAGTGTTGTAAGATCGGGTTCTAGCGGGAGCGATGAGCAGTTCTTC. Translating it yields CASSVVRSGSSGSDEQFF.

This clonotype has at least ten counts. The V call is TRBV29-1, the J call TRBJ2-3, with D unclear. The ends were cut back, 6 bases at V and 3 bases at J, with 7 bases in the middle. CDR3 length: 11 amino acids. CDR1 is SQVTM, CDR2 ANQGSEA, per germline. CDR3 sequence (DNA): TGCAGCGTCGGTTTGACAGATACGCAGTATTTT. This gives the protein CSVGLTDTQYF.

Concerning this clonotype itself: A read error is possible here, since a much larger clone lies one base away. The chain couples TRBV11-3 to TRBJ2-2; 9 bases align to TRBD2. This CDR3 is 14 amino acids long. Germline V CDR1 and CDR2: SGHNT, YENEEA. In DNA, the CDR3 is TGTGCCAGCAGCATTAGCGGGGGAGCCGGGGAGCTGCTTTTT. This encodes CASSISGGAGELLF.

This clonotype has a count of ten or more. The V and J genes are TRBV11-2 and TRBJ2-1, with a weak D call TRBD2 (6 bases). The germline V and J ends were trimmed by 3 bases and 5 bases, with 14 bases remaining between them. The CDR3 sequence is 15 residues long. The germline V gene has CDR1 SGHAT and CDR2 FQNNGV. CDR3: CASSLWPSSDNEQFF. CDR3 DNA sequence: TGTGCCAGCAGCTTGTGGCCGTCTAGCGACAATGAGCAGTTCTTC.

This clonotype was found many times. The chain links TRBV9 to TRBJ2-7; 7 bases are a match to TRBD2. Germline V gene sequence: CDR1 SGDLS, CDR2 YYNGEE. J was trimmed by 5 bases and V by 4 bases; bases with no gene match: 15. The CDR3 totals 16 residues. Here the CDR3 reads CASSPPGTGGGNEQYF. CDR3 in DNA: TGTGCCAGCAGCCCCCCCGGTACGGGAGGTGGAAACGAGCAGTACTTC. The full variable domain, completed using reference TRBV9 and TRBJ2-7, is DSGVTQTPKHLITATGQRVTLRCSPRSGDLSVYWYQQSLDQGLQFLIQYYNGEERAKGNILERFSAQQFPDLHSELNLSSLELGDSALYFCASSPPGTGGGNEQYFGPGTRLTVT.

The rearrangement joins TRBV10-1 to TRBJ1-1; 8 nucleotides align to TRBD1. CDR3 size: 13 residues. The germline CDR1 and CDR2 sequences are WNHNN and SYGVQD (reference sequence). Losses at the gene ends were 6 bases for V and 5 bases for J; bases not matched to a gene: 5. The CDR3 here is CASSSQGGTEAFF. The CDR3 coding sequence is TGCGCCAGCAGCTCACAGGGGGGGACTGAAGCTTTCTTT.

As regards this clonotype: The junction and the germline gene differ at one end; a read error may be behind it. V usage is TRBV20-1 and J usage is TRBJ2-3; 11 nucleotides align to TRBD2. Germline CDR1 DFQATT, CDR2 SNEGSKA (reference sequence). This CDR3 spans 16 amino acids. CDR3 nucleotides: TGCAGTGCTAGAAATCTAGCGGGAGGTCCCCAAGATACACAGTATTTT. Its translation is CSARNLAGGPQDTQYF.

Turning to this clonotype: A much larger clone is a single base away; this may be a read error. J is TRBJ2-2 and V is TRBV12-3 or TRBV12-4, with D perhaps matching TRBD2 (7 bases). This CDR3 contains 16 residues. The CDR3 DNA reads TGTGCCAGCAGTTTACAGCGGGACACGAACACCGGGGAGCCGTTTTTT. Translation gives CASSLQRDTNTGEPFF.

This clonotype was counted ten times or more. The CDR3 DNA is TGTGCCATCAGTGAAAAGGACCTCACAGATACGCAGTATTTT. This sequence encodes CAISEKDLTDTQYF. The chain has TRBV10-3 and TRBJ2-3, with D hard to call. Per germline, CDR1 ENHRY and CDR2 SYGVKD. V was clipped by 3 bases and J by 2 bases, with 9 bases between them. There are 14 residues in the CDR3.

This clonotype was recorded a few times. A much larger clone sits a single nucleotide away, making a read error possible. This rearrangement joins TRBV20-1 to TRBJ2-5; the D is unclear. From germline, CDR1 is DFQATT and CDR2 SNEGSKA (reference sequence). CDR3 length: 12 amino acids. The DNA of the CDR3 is TGCAGTGCTATGACAACAAAAGAGACCCCGTACTTC. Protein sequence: CSAMTTKETPYF.

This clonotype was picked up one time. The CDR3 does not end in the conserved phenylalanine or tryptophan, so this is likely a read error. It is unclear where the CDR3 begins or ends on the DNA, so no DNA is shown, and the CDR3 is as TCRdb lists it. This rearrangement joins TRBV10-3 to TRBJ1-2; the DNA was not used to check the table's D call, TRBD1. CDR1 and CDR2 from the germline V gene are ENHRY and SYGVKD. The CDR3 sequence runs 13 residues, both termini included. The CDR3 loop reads CAITQQGGGWLHL.

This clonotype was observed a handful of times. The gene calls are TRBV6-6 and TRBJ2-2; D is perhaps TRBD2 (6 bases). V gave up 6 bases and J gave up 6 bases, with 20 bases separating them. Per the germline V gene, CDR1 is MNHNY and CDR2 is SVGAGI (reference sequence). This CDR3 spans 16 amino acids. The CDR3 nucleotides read TGTGCCAGCAGACCCGATTGGGGGGTCTCTTCCGGGGAGCTGTTTTTT. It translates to CASRPDWGVSSGELFF.

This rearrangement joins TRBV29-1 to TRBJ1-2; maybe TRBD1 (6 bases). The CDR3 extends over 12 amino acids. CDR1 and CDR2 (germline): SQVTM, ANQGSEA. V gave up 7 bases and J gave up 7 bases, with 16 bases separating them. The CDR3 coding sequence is TGCAGCGAAACAGGGTCCAGAGGTGGCTACACCTTC. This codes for CSETGSRGGYTF.

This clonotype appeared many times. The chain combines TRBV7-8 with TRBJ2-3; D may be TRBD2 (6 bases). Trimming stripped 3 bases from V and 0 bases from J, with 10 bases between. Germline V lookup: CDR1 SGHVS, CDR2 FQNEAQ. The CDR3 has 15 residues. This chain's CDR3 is CASSFSGRSTDTQYF. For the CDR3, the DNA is TGTGCCAGCAGCTTTAGCGGACGTAGCACAGATACGCAGTATTTT.

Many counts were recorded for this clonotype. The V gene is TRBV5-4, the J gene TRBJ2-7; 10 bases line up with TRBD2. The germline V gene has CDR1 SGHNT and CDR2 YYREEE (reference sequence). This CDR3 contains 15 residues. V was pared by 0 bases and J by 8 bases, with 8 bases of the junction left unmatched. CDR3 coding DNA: TGTGCCAGCAGCTTGGAGCTAGCGGGAGAGCAAAAGCAGTACTTC. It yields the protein CASSLELAGEQKQYF.

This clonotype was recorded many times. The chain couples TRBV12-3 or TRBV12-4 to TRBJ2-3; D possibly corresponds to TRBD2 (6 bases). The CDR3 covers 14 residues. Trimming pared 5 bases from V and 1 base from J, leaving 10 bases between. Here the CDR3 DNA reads TGTGCCAGCAGTAGGTTAGCGGGCACAGATACGCAGTATTTT. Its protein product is CASSRLAGTDTQYF.

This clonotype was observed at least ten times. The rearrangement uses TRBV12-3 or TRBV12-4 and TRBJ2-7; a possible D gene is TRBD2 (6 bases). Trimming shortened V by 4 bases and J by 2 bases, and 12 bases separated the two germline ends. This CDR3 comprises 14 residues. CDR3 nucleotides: TGTGCCAGCAGTTCTGGCGGGACCACCTACGAGCAGTACTTC. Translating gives CASSSGGTTYEQYF.